A single sample is the source of the 15 T cell receptor beta chains below, sequenced in a study of T cells in women clearing cervical HPV infection. Only in-frame clones appear in the TCRdb table, and some are missing; sequencing was by immunoSEQ multiplex PCR. The sample has around 22,000 clones; the top ten hold 2.5% to 3.5%. Input material: blood buffy coat. Source of these receptors: a woman aged 18 to 75 with a cervical HPV16 infection that either progressed to CIN3+ or cleared (not recorded which).

Of note for this clone: The read gets to within 3 residues of the CDR3 end, and the germline J gene fills in the rest. V is TRBV15 and J is TRBJ1-4; D is uncertain. The CDR3 covers 16 residues. Trimming left V 2 bases short and J 0 bases short, with 10 bases between. Germline CDR1 is LNHNV and CDR2 is YYDKDF (reference sequence). CDR3 protein: CATSRFQVATNEKLFF. The DNA read from the CDR3 is TGTGCCACCAGCAGATTTCAGGTTGCAACTAATGAAAAA.

Of note for this clone: The read comes to an end 3 residues before the CDR3 does, leaving the germline J gene to fill in the end. The J gene is TRBJ2-7, the V gene TRBV2; D gene unclear. The CDR3 contains 13 residues. The germline gives CDR1 SNHLY, CDR2 FYNNEI. Deletions cut 4 bases from V and 0 bases from J, with 7 bases between. CDR3 region: CASSVGSSYEQYF. The CDR3 DNA, read in part, is TGTGCCAGCAGTGTCGGTAGCTCCTACGAG.

With respect to this clone: The sequence runs out 3 residues before the end of the CDR3; the remainder is reconstructed from the germline J gene. V and J are TRBV6-1 and TRBJ2-1; TRBD2 agrees at 7 bases. J was trimmed by 4 bases and V by 1 base; bases with no gene match: 4. Germline V gives CDR1 MNHNS, CDR2 SASEGT. This CDR3 has 15 residues. Partial CDR3 DNA: TGTGCCAGCAGTGAAGTGAGCGGGATTTACAATGAG. Its translation: CASSEVSGIYNE. The entire CDR3 protein is CASSEVSGIYNEQFF.

As concerns this clone: The read falls 3 residues short of the CDR3 end, and the missing part is taken from the germline J gene. This rearrangement joins TRBV20-1 to TRBJ2-3; 8 nucleotides line up with TRBD2. CDR3 length: 18 amino acids. V shed 1 base and J 2 bases; nucleotides not matched to a gene: 14. From germline, CDR1 is DFQATT and CDR2 SNEGSKA (reference sequence). The CDR3 protein is CSARANLGVAGTTDTQYF. The part of the CDR3 DNA that was read is TGCAGTGCTAGAGCCAACCTTGGGGTAGCGGGGACCACAGATACG.

In the case of this clone: The read is 3 residues too short to cover the CDR3 end, so that end is filled in from the germline J gene. The chain joins TRBV20-1 to TRBJ1-5; D is unclear. Germline-derived CDR1 and CDR2 are DFQATT and SNEGSKA (reference sequence). The ends were cut back, 0 bases at V and 6 bases at J, with 6 bases in the middle. The CDR3 loop spans 12 amino acids. CDR3 region: CSARDRGQPQHF. The DNA read from the CDR3 is TGCAGTGCTAGAGACAGAGGTCAGCCC.

Concerning this clone: Relative to the germline gene, one junction end is altered; a read error may explain this. From the germline J gene comes the end of the CDR3, since the read stops 3 residues before it. J is TRBJ2-1 and V is TRBV5-1, with D unclear. This CDR3 has 13 amino acids. CDR1 SGHRS and CDR2 YFSETQ come from the germline V gene. Here the CDR3 reads CSSSLFSSDEQFF. The covered CDR3 bases are TGCTCCAGCAGCTTGTTTAGCAGCGATGAG.

Regarding this clone: The read halts 3 residues ahead of the CDR3 end, with the missing end drawn from the germline J gene. The chain employs TRBV19 and TRBJ1-3; D may be TRBD1 (6 bases). Trimming took 2 bases from V and 5 from J, leaving 10 bases between them. The CDR3 extends over 14 amino acids. CDR1 and CDR2 from the germline V gene are LNHDA and SQIVND (reference sequence). The CDR3 loop reads CASSITGSRNTIYF. CDR3 DNA, as far as it was read: TGTGCCAGTAGTATAACAGGGAGTAGAAACACC.

Turning to this clone: The sequenced fragment ends 3 residues before the CDR3 boundary, so the rest is inferred from the germline J gene. The V and J genes are TRBV2 and TRBJ2-5; 7 bases match TRBD2. V shed 10 bases and J 4 bases; nucleotides not matched to a gene: 9. There are 13 residues in the CDR3. Per germline, CDR1 SNHLY and CDR2 FYNNEI. The CDR3 bases that were read are TGTGCCACCAGCGGCGGGAGTTTAGAGACC. Translation: CATSGGSLET. The full CDR3 protein is CATSGGSLETQYF.

A note on this clone: From the germline J gene comes the end of the CDR3, since the read stops 3 residues before it. This sequence joins TRBV4-1 and TRBJ2-1; no clear D gene. The CDR3 sequence is 14 residues long. CDR1 MGHRA and CDR2 YSYEKL come from the germline V gene. Trimming stripped 2 bases from V and 6 bases from J, with 11 bases between. This CDR3 reads CASSQSKGRNEQFF. The sequenced CDR3 bases are TGCGCCAGCAGCCAATCGAAAGGTCGCAATGAG.

Details on this clone: The CDR3 end is not reached by the read, which stops 3 residues before it; the germline J gene fills it in. The rearrangement links TRBV30 to TRBJ2-1, with TRBD1 matching over 10 bases. The CDR3 totals 15 residues. The germline V gene has CDR1 GTSNPN and CDR2 SVGIG (reference sequence). V gave up 2 bases and J gave up 2 bases; unmatched junction bases: 3. The CDR3 sequence: CAWSPGQGAYNEQFF. CDR3 DNA, as far as it was read: TGTGCCTGGAGTCCCGGACAGGGGGCCTACAATGAG.

On this clone: The CDR3 end falls 3 residues outside the read, so it is completed with the germline J gene. The chain recombines TRBV19 with TRBJ2-7; 7 nucleotides align to TRBD2. CDR3 size: 14 residues. CDR1 is LNHDA and CDR2 is SQIVND in the germline V gene (reference sequence). Trimming cost V 6 bases and J 2 bases; bases outside gene matches: 7. The DNA read from the CDR3 is TGTGCCAGTAGCCGAGGAGGGACTACCTACGAG. Amino acids: CASSRGGTTYE. The full-length CDR3 reads as CASSRGGTTYEQYF.

Of note for this clone: The read ends 3 residues shy of where the CDR3 ends; the end is completed using the germline J gene. The rearrangement uses TRBV30 and TRBJ2-7, with 11 bases fitting TRBD2. V lost 0 bases to trimming and J lost 2 bases; unmatched junction nucleotides: 6. CDR3 length: 16 residues. Germline V gives CDR1 GTSNPN, CDR2 SVGIG (reference sequence). The CDR3 bases that were read are TGTGCCTGGAGTGTACCCACTAGCGGGGGTACCTACGAG. It specifies CAWSVPTSGGTYE. The complete CDR3 protein is CAWSVPTSGGTYEQYF.

This clone is deemed medium-sized by its frequency. The read stops 3 residues short of the end of the CDR3; the missing end is completed from the germline J gene. V gene TRBV20-1 combines with J gene TRBJ2-5; maybe TRBD1 (6 bases). V gave up 6 bases and J gave up 4 bases, with 18 bases separating them. The CDR3 is 14 amino acids. Germline CDR1 and CDR2: DFQATT and SNEGSKA (reference sequence). This CDR3 is CSATPAQGTETQYF. The part of the CDR3 DNA that was read is TGCAGTGCAACTCCGGCTCAGGGGACAGAGACC.

Partial CDR3 DNA: TGTGCCAGCAGCTCAGCGGGACTAGCGGGAGTGGATACG. It translates to CASSSAGLAGVDT. The whole CDR3 protein is CASSSAGLAGVDTQYF. This chain connects TRBV5-4 to TRBJ2-3; 14 positions agree with TRBD2. From the germline J gene comes the end of the CDR3, since the read stops 3 residues before it. Germline assignment: CDR1 SGHNT and CDR2 YYREEE (reference sequence). The CDR3 consists of 16 residues. V trimming: 3 bases; J trimming: 6 bases; junction bases outside the gene matches: 6.

Details on this clone: From the germline J gene comes the end of the CDR3, since the read stops 3 residues before it. The rearrangement joins TRBV20-1 to TRBJ2-7, with TRBD2 matching over 7 bases. With V trimmed by 1 base and J by 4 bases, 7 bases remained unmatched. Germline V gives CDR1 DFQATT, CDR2 SNEGSKA (reference sequence). This CDR3 spans 14 amino acids. The CDR3 sequence is CSARAGGSRYEQYF. CDR3 bases read: TGCAGTGCTAGAGCGGGCGGGAGTAGGTACGAG.